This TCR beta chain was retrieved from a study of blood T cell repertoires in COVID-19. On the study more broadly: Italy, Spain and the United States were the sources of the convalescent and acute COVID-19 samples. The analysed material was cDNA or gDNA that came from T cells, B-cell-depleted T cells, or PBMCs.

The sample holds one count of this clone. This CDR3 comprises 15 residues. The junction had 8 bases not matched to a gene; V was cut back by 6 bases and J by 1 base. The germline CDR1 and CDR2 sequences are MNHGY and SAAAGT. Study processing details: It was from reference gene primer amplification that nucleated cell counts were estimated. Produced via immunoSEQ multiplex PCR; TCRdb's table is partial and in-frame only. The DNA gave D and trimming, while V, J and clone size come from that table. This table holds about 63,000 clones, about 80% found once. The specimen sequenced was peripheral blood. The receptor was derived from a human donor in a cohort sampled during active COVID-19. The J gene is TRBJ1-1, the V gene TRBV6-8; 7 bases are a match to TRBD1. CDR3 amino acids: CASRGQTGQNTEAFF. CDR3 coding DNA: TGTGCCAGCAGGGGACAGACAGGACAGAACACTGAAGCTTTCTTT.